This T cell receptor (beta chain) is drawn from a study of early T cells in non-severe SARS-CoV-2 infection. In the study overall: The input, bulk RNA from unsorted whole blood, was sequenced, and chains were unpaired.

Each CDR3 protein gets one entry after TCRdb re-called the 5' RACE reads with MiXCR. The sample has some 80,000 distinct CDR3 sequences, under 11% seen once. Trimming removed 1 base at V and 4 bases at J, with 11 bases between. The CDR3 spans 15 residues. Germline CDR1 reads SGHTA; CDR2 reads FQGNSA. This clonotype was counted between two and nine times. The sample in question was whole blood, obtained at baseline. The TCR originated in an adult who was a healthcare worker with PCR-confirmed SARS-CoV-2 infection or an uninfected control (not recorded which). V and J are TRBV7-2 and TRBJ2-1, with a possible D match to TRBD2 (6 bases). CDR3 DNA sequence: TGTGCCAGCAGCTTAGATATTAGCGGTTACAATGAGCAGTTCTTC. Its protein product is CASSLDISGYNEQFF.